A single TCR beta chain is shown here with its context. Trimming removed 0 bases from V and 9 bases from J; junction bases left unmatched: 10. Looked up from germline, CDR1 is SGHRS and CDR2 is YFSETQ. The CDR3 covers 17 residues. The source of the sample is a study of blood T cell repertoires in COVID-19. Looking at the study overall: Researchers got acute and convalescent COVID-19 samples from the United States, Italy and Spain.

In the original analysis: Nucleated cell number was recorded as an estimate derived from reference gene primer amplification. Sequencing was performed with immunoSEQ multiplex PCR; in TCRdb, only in-frame clones are kept and a portion is missing. V, J and clone size reflect that table, while D and trimming were determined from the DNA. The sample yields some 190,000 clones, roughly 82% seen once. The source is a woman in her sixties or seventies with COVID-19, enrolled during active disease. The V and J genes are TRBV5-1 and TRBJ2-1, with 12 nucleotides matching TRBD2. The sample comprised peripheral blood. CDR3 in DNA: TGCGCCAGCAGCTTGGCGCTAGCGGGGGGGCTTGTCCCTGAGCAGTTCTTC. Protein product: CASSLALAGGLVPEQFF. Drawing the rest from reference TRBV5-1 and TRBJ2-1, the complete variable domain is KAGVTQTPRYLIKTRGQQVTLSCSPISGHRSVSWYQQTPGQGLQFLFEYFSETQRNKGNFPGRFSGRQFSNSRSEMNVSTLELGDSALYLCASSLALAGGLVPEQFFGPGTRLTVL.